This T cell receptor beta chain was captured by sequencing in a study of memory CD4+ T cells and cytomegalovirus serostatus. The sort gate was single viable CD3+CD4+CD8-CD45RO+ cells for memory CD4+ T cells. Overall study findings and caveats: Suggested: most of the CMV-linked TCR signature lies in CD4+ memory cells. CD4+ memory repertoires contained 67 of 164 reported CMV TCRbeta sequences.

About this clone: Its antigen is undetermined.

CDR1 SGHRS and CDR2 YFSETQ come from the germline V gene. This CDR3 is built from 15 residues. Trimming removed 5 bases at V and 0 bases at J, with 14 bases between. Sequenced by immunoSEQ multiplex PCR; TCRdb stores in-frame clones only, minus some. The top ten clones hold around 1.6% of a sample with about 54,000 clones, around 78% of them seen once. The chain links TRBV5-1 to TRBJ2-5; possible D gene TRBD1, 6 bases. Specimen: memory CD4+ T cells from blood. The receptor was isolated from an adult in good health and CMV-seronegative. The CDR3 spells CASRPRGSYQETQYF. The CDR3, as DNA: TGCGCCAGCAGGCCCAGGGGATCCTACCAAGAGACCCAGTACTTC.